The T cell receptor beta chain under discussion was sequenced for a study of post-analysis software for immune sequencing data. Study-wide findings and caveats: The five TRBV segments detected at higher frequency in patients than in controls included TRBV5-6, TRBV5-1 and TRBV20-1.

The CDR3 length is 14 residues. Germline loops: CDR1 SGHAT, CDR2 FQNNGV. The V end was cut by 1 base, the J end by 5 bases, with 9 bases between. Of note for this clonotype: What it recognizes is unknown.

Unique-molecular-identifier-tagged TCR beta cDNA libraries were used. TCRdb reprocessed the PCR reads with MiXCR, giving one entry per CDR3 protein. The sample yields some 690,000 distinct CDR3 sequences, 59% seen once. The sequence came from a girl aged 2 to 9 with multiple sclerosis. The chain is built from TRBV11-2 and TRBJ2-1; tentatively, D is TRBD1 (6 bases). The sample taken for sequencing was blood. The CDR3 sequence is CASSLVGTHNEQFF. DNA of the CDR3: TGTGCCAGCAGCTTAGTTGGGACACACAATGAGCAGTTCTTC.